The sequence of this T cell receptor beta chain was determined in a study of graft-versus-host responses after intestinal transplantation. Study context: Isolated intestinal, liver-intestinal, or multivisceral transplants had been given to the recipients. Anti-thymocyte globulin induction was given to all recipients, followed by tacrolimus and steroids for two to four years.

This CDR3 region has 13 residues. J was trimmed by 3 bases and V by 5 bases; bases with no gene match: 3. Germline-derived CDR1 and CDR2 are SGHTA and FQGTGA. Study-wide results and limits: Some GvH clones appeared in ileal mucosa or blood before recipient bone marrow. GvH clone levels peaked in circulation, and this peak was associated with early post-transplant HvG declines.

Comment on this clone: Its antigen is not known.

Data came from immunoSEQ multiplex PCR; TCRdb stores just in-frame clones and leaves some out. The sample has more than 80,000 clones; roughly nine tenths are singletons. This chain links TRBV7-3 with TRBJ1-2, with 7 nucleotides matching TRBD1. The clonotype comes from a human donor who was the organ donor for an intestinal transplant. The sequenced sample was unstimulated CD4+ T cells sorted from spleen or lymph node cells, obtained before transplant. In DNA form, the CDR3 reads TGTGCCAGCAGCCCTGGACAGGACTATGGCTACACCTTC. Translating it yields CASSPGQDYGYTF. Full variable domain (missing parts from reference TRBV7-3 and TRBJ1-2): GAGVSQTPSNKVTEKGKYVELRCDPISGHTALYWYRQSLGQGPEFLIYFQGTGAADDSGLPNDRFFAVRPEGSVSTLKIQRTERGDSAVYLCASSPGQDYGYTFGSGTRLTVV.